This TCR beta chain was retrieved from a study of CD8 T cells in ankylosing spondylitis. This clonotype was seen many times. Its target is unknown. Overall study findings and caveats: Matched ankylosing spondylitis synovial fluid reportedly contained a significantly enriched population of disease-linked clones. Reports of some motif variants in reactive arthritis synovial fluid and blood predate this one.

The CDR3 extends over 13 amino acids. V gave up 2 bases and J gave up 1 base, with 5 bases separating them. CDR1 is MNHNY, CDR2 SVGAGI, per germline (reference sequence). TCRdb itself ran the 5' RACE reads through MiXCR, one entry per CDR3 protein. This sample carries tens of thousands of distinct CDR3 sequences, 11% of them seen once, and the ten largest clones take 1.4%. The V gene is TRBV6-6, the J gene TRBJ2-5, with D hard to call. The sequenced sample was blood, either unsorted or a sorted T cell fraction (not recorded which). This TCR derives from a male donor with ankylosing spondylitis or in good health (not recorded which). The CDR3 protein is CASSYATQETQYF. The CDR3 DNA reads as TGTGCCAGCAGTTACGCTACCCAAGAGACCCAGTACTTC.